This T cell receptor (beta chain) was retrieved from a study of blood T cell repertoires in COVID-19 (TCRdb year 2020). Context from the whole study: The collaborator samples originated in the United States, Italy and Spain and spanned the acute and convalescent phases of COVID-19. HLA class I and class II types, where available, came from metadata supplied by the sample provider rather than from assay-based typing. The sample metadata nearly always contained a de-identified subject ID, COVID-19 status, age in years and sex. The prospective study material was composed of cDNA or gDNA derived from T cells, B-cell-depleted T cells, or PBMCs. The samples were drawn from the first 160 participants of the ongoing ImmuneRACE study and from 1,254 subjects provided by 6 global collaborators. The repertoires were made available in a free public database intended to serve as a resource for research on the immune response to SARS-CoV-2. Deeply sampled blood TCRbeta repertoires from subjects exposed to, actively infected with, or recovered from COVID-19 were included in the dataset. Here is what the overall study found, with its caveats: The quantity of clinical and demographic metadata differed by source and by participant and was supplied without curation.

Notes on this clone: Its antigen is not yet known. No per-base quality is available; no much larger clone lies one base away.

The immunoSEQ Assay, a bias-controlled multiplex PCR, was used to amplify TCRbeta CDR3 regions from genomic DNA. The authors' pipeline ran thus. The number of nucleated cells in each sample was estimated from the amplification of reference gene primers within the assay. To quantify the absolute abundance of each unique TCRbeta CDR3 rearrangement, sequence reads were collapsed and filtered. For each sample, productive Simpson clonality was calculated by taking the square root of Simpson's diversity index across productive rearrangements. Entries here come from immuneACCESS through TCRdb and include only in-frame sequences with V and J called. Some clones fail to appear in such tables; in the studies checked, an unresolved V gene covers under half of the shortfall, and the cause of the remainder is unknown. D and trimming come from the DNA, and the V and J calls and clone size come from that table. This sample comprises more than 150,000 clones, about 86% of them detected only once. 5.5% to 7% of the sample lies in the top ten.

Whole blood was collected in K2EDTA tubes by collaborating institutions according to the institutions' own protocols. For TCRbeta analysis, collaborators shipped samples in one of three forms: frozen whole blood, isolated PBMCs, or DNA extracted from either of those sample types. From the germline V gene, CDR1 is SGHDN and CDR2 is FVKESK. Germline trimming: 4 bases from V, 5 bases from J; junction bases outside gene matches: 6. The CDR3 has 15 amino acids, counting the end cysteine and phenylalanine. Of all the DNA, just the CDR3 is kept, 45 bases in frame from base 1. This clonotype was obtained from a man over 45 with active or convalescent COVID-19. The rearrangement combines TRBV14 with TRBJ2-1, with 9 central nucleotides matching TRBD2. Sequenced input: peripheral blood. The CDR3 has the sequence CASSLSGGKNNEQFF. The DNA sequence is TGTGCCAGCAGCCTCAGCGGGGGGAAGAACAATGAGCAGTTCTTC.